The T cell receptor beta chain under discussion was sequenced for a study of cytomegalovirus exposure and HLA in healthy donors. PCR primers comprised 60 Vbeta and 13 Jbeta primers. Sequencing used immunoSEQ multiplex PCR; TCRdb keeps in-frame clones, though not all of them. The table shows tens of thousands of clones, with around four fifths occurring only once. CDR3 size: 15 residues. With 7 bases clipped from V and 2 bases from J, the junction kept 8 bases outside the gene matches. Per the germline V gene, CDR1 is SEHNR and CDR2 is FQNEAQ (reference sequence). Findings and limits, study-wide: Associated with cytomegalovirus, according to the listing, were fewer than 200 TCR beta chains. Indistinguishable V segments, including TRBV6-2 and TRBV6-3, were excluded. In a later analysis, productive TCRs from donors in an Asian-associated ancestry cluster reportedly carried fewer N-insertions than the cohort mean.

As concerns this clone: Its specificity is not known.

Sequencing was performed on PBMCs. This receptor was identified in a male donor in good health and CMV-seropositive. V usage is TRBV7-9 and J usage is TRBJ1-3; 7 bases are a match to TRBD1. DNA of the CDR3: TGTGCCAGCACAGAAAAGGGGGCAGCTGGAAACACCATATATTTT. Its protein product is CASTEKGAAGNTIYF.